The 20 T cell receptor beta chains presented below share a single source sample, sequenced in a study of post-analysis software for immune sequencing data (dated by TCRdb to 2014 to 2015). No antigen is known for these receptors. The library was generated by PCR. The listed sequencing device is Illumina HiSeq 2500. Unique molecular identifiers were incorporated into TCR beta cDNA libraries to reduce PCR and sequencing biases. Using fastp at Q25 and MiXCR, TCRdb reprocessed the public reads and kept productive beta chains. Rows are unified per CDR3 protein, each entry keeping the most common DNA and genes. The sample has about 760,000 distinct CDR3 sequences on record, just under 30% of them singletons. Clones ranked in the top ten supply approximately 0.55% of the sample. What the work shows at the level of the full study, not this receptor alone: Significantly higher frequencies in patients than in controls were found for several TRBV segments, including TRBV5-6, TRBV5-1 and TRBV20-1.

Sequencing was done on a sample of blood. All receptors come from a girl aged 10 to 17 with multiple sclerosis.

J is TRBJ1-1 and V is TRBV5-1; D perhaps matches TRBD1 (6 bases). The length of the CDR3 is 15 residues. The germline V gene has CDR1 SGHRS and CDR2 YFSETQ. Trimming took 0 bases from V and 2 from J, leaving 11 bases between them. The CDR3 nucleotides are TGCGCCAGCAGCTTGGAACGGGGGGCCAACACTGAAGCTTTCTTT. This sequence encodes CASSLERGANTEAFF.

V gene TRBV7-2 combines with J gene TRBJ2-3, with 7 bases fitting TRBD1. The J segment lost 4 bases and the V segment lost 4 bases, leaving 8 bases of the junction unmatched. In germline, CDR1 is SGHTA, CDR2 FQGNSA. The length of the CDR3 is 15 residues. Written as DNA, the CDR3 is TGTGCCAGCAGCTCCGGGACAGTCCCCCCAGATACGCAGTATTTT. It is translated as CASSSGTVPPDTQYF.

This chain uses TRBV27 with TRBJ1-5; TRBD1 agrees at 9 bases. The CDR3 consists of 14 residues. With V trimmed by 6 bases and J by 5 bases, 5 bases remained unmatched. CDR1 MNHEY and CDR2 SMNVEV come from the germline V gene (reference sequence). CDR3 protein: CASSYTGGYQPQHF. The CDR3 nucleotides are TGTGCCAGCAGCTACACAGGGGGCTATCAGCCCCAGCATTTT.

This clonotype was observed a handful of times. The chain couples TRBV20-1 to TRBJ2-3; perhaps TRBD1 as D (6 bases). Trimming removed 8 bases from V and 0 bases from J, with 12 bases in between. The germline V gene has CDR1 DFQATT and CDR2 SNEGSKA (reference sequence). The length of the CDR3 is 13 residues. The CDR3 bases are TGCAGTCAGGGACAACGAAGCACAGATACGCAGTATTTT. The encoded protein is CSQGQRSTDTQYF.

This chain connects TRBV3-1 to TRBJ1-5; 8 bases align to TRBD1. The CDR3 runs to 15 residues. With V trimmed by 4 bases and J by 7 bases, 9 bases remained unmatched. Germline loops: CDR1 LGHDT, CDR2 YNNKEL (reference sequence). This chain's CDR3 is CASSRTGRRGQPQHF. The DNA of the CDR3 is TGTGCCAGCAGCCGGACAGGGAGGAGAGGGCAGCCCCAGCATTTT.

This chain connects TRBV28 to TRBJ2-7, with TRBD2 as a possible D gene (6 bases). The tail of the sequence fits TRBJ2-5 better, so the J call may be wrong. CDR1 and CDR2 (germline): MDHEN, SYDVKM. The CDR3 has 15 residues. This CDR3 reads CASSPPAGTFETQYF. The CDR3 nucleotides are TGTGCCAGCAGTCCGCCGGCGGGGACCTTCGAGACCCAGTACTTC.

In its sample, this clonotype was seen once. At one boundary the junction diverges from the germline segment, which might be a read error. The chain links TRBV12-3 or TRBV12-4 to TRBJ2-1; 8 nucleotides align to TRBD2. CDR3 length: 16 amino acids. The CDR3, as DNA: TGTGCCAGCAGGACCCCCCTAACGGGAGGGACAAATGGGCAGTTCTTC. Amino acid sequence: CASRTPLTGGTNGQFF.

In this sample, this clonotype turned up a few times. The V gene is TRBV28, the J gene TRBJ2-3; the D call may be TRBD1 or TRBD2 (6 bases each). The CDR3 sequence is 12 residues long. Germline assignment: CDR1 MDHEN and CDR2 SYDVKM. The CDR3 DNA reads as TGTGCTACGGGGGCTAGCACAGATACGCAGTATTTT. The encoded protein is CATGASTDTQYF.

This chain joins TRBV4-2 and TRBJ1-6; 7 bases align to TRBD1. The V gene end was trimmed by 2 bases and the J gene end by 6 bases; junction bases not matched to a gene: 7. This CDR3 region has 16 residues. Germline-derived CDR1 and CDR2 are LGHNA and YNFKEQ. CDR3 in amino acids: CASSQLTGTVNSPLHF. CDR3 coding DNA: TGTGCCAGCAGCCAACTTACCGGGACAGTTAATTCACCCCTCCACTTT.

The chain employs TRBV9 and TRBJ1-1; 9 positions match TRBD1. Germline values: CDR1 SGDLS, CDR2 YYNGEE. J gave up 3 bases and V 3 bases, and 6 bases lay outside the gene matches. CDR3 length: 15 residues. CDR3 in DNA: TGTGCCAGCAGCGCTTGGGACAGGGAGGACACTGAAGCTTTCTTT. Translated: CASSAWDREDTEAFF.

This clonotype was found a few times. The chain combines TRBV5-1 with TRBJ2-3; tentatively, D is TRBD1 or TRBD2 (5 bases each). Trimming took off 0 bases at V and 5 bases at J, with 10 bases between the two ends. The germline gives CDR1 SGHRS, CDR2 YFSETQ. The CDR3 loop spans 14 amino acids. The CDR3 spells CASSLVSGRDTQYF. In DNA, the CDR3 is TGCGCCAGCAGCTTGGTATCGGGGCGAGATACGCAGTATTTT.

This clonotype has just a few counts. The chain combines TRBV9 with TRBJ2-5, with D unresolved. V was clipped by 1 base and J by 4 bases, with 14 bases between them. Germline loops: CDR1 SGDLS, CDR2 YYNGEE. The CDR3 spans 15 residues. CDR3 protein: CASSVRDTSGETQYF. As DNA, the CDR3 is TGTGCCAGCAGCGTACGAGACACCTCCGGAGAGACCCAGTACTTC.

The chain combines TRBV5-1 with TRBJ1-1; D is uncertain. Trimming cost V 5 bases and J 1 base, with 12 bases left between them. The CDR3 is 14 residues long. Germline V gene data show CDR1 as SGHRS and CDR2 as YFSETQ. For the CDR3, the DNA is TGCGCCAGCAGGCCCGACGGGGAGAACACTGAAGCTTTCTTT. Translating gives CASRPDGENTEAFF.

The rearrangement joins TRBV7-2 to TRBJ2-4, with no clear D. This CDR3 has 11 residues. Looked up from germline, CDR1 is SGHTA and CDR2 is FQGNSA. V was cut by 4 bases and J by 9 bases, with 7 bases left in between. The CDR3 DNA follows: TGTGCCAGCAGCTCTCTGGGCATTCAGTACTTC. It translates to CASSSLGIQYF.

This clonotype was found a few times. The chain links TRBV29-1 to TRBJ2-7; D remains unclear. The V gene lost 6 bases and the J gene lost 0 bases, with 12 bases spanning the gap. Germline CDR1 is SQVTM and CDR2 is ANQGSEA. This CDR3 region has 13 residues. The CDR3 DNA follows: TGCAGCGTCAGCCGACATCTCTCCTACGAGCAGTACTTC. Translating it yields CSVSRHLSYEQYF.

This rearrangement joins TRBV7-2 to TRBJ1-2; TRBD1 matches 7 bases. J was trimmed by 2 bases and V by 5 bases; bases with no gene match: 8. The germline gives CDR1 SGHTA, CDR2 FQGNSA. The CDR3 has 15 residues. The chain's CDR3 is CASSTRTGENYGYTF. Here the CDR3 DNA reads TGTGCCAGCAGCACAAGGACAGGCGAAAACTATGGCTACACCTTC.

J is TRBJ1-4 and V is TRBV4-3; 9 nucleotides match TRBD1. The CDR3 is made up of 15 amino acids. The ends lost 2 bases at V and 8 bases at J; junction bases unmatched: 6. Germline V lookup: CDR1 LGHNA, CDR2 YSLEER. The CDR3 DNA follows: TGCGCCAGCAGCCAAAGGGACAGGGTGCGAGAAAAACTGTTTTTT. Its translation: CASSQRDRVREKLFF.

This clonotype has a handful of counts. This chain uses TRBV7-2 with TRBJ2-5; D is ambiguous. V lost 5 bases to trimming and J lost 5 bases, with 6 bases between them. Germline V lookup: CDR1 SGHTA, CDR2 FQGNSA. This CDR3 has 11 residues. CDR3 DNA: TGTGCCAGCAGCACCATGGAGACCCAGTACTTC. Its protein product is CASSTMETQYF.

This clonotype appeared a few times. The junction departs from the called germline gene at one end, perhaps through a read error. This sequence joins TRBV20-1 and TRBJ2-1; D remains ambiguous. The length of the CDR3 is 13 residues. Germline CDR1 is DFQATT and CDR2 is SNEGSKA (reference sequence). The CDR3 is CSVPADPRNGQFF. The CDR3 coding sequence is TGCAGTGTCCCCGCGGACCCTAGGAATGGGCAGTTCTTC.

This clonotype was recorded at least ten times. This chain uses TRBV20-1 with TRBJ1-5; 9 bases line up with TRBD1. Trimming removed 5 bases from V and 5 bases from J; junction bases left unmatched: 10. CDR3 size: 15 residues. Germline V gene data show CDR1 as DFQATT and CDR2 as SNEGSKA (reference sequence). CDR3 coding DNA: TGCAGTGCTCAAAATCCGGGACAGGGTTATCAGCCCCAGCATTTT. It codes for CSAQNPGQGYQPQHF.